This TCR beta chain was identified in a study of cytomegalovirus exposure and HLA in healthy donors. Study-wide results and caveats: Most subjects had HLA-A and HLA-B alleles reportedly predicted accurately by TCR beta sequences. In an earlier analysis, about 87% or about 30%: the productive usage of most TCR beta V segments. Overall, around 150 TCR beta chains were annotated as cytomegalovirus-associated. While the bulk of TCR sequences proved rare, some public TCRs turned up in many donors.

V was clipped by 2 bases and J by 6 bases; unmatched bases: 7. Germline CDR1 reads MDHEN; CDR2 reads SYDVKM. This CDR3 region has 15 residues. Remarks on this clone: Its matching antigen is unknown.

Both 60 Vbeta primers and 13 Jbeta primers went into the PCR. Assay used: immunoSEQ multiplex PCR; TCRdb lists only in-frame clones, some missing. The sample gives about 190,000 clones, around 86% of which show up once; roughly 0.8% is in the top ten. Sequences were obtained from PBMCs. The chain couples TRBV28 to TRBJ1-5, with 7 bases lining up with TRBD1. This TCR came from a woman under 30 in good health and CMV-seronegative. In nucleotides, the CDR3 is TGTGCCAGCAGTTTACCGCAGGGGGTAGGTCAGCCCCAGCATTTT. This gives the protein CASSLPQGVGQPQHF.